These 18 T cell receptor beta chains share one sample of origin, sequenced in a study of blood T cell repertoires in COVID-19. Generated by immunoSEQ multiplex PCR, the TCRdb table keeps only in-frame clones and is missing some. This repertoire shows roughly 250,000 clones, 75% to 90% found once; its top ten account for around 11%. Sequenced material: peripheral blood. All receptors come from a woman aged 60 to 75 with active or convalescent COVID-19.

This clone came up many times. The V and J genes are TRBV6-5 and TRBJ1-2; D possibly corresponds to TRBD1 (6 bases). The ends were cut back, 7 bases at V and 4 bases at J, with 19 bases in the middle. This CDR3 comprises 15 residues. Germline assignment: CDR1 MNHEY and CDR2 SVGAGI. The CDR3 region is CASTRRGGRVYGYTF. CDR3 DNA: TGTGCCAGCACCCGAAGGGGGGGGCGCGTCTATGGCTACACCTTC.

The chain carries TRBV19 and TRBJ1-4; D gene uncertain. The CDR3 runs to 13 residues. V shed 4 bases and J shed 5 bases, with 8 bases lying between them. The V gene's germline CDR1 is LNHDA and CDR2 SQIVND (reference sequence). The CDR3 coding sequence is TGTGCCAGTAGTAAGAACGGGAATGAAAAACTGTTTTTT. Translating gives CASSKNGNEKLFF.

The chain links TRBV4-1 to TRBJ1-4; 10 bases fit TRBD1. This CDR3 contains 16 residues. V gave up 2 bases and J gave up 6 bases; unmatched junction bases: 6. The V gene's germline CDR1 is MGHRA and CDR2 YSYEKL. In DNA form, the CDR3 reads TGCGCCAGCAGCCAAACCCGCGGGACAGGGGATGAAAAACTGTTTTTT. Residues: CASSQTRGTGDEKLFF.

This sequence joins TRBV25-1 and TRBJ1-4, with TRBD1 matching 10 bases. Germline-derived CDR1 and CDR2 are MGHDK and SYGVNS. The CDR3 consists of 17 residues. V trimming: 2 bases; J trimming: 3 bases; junction bases outside the gene matches: 6. The CDR3 loop reads CASSEVFGTGANEKLFF. CDR3 DNA sequence: TGTGCCAGCAGTGAAGTCTTCGGGACAGGGGCTAATGAAAAACTGTTTTTT.

About this clone itself: The same CDR3 also results from other DNA sequences found in this sample. CDR3 protein: CASSRQGSYEQYF. Here the CDR3 DNA reads TGTGCCAGTAGCCGACAGGGTTCCTACGAGCAGTACTTC. The V and J genes are TRBV19 and TRBJ2-7, with 7 positions matching TRBD1. The V segment lost 6 bases and the J segment 1 base; nucleotides outside the gene matches: 3. CDR3 length equals 13 residues. Germline V gene data show CDR1 as LNHDA and CDR2 as SQIVND (reference sequence).

This clone was detected many times. The chain carries TRBV7-6 and TRBJ1-2; 7 bases are shared with TRBD1. Germline V CDR1 and CDR2: SGHVS, FNYEAQ. V lost 6 bases to trimming and J lost 7 bases; unmatched junction nucleotides: 8. CDR3 length equals 13 residues. CDR3 protein: CASSSRQGGGYTF. As DNA, the CDR3 is TGTGCCAGCAGTTCTAGACAGGGTGGTGGCTACACCTTC.

The rearrangement links TRBV6-5 to TRBJ1-2, with D tentatively TRBD1 (6 bases). This CDR3 spans 15 amino acids. The V end was cut by 0 bases, the J end by 4 bases, with 12 bases between. The germline V gene has CDR1 MNHEY and CDR2 SVGAGI. The CDR3 sequence: CASSYSKGGGYGYTF. CDR3 nucleotide sequence: TGTGCCAGCAGTTACTCAAAGGGAGGGGGCTATGGCTACACCTTC.

J is TRBJ2-3 and V is TRBV2; 15 nucleotides agree with TRBD2. Germline V gene lookup returns CDR1 SNHLY and CDR2 FYNNEI. The CDR3 covers 18 residues. V dropped 3 bases and J dropped 4; count of bases not matched to a gene: 8. In DNA, the CDR3 is TGTGCCAGCAGTGACCCGGGACTAGCGGGGGGAGGGGCAGATACGCAGTATTTT. Its translation: CASSDPGLAGGGADTQYF.

A remark on this clone: Other DNA sequences from this sample encode an identical CDR3 as well. The chain has TRBV5-1 and TRBJ1-4, with TRBD1 identical over 7 bases. V shed 4 bases and J 5 bases; nucleotides not matched to a gene: 5. Germline V gene lookup returns CDR1 SGHRS and CDR2 YFSETQ. The CDR3 covers 14 residues. DNA of the CDR3: TGCGCCAGCAGCCCGGGACAGCCGAATGAAAAACTGTTTTTT. The encoded protein is CASSPGQPNEKLFF. Filled out from reference TRBV5-1 and TRBJ1-4, the complete variable domain reads KAGVTQTPRYLIKTRGQQVTLSCSPISGHRSVSWYQQTPGQGLQFLFEYFSETQRNKGNFPGRFSGRQFSNSRSEMNVSTLELGDSALYLCASSPGQPNEKLFFGSGTQLSVL.

This rearrangement joins TRBV9 to TRBJ1-1, with D perhaps matching TRBD1 (6 bases). The CDR3 has 16 amino acids. CDR1 and CDR2 (germline): SGDLS, YYNGEE. Trimming shortened V by 0 bases and J by 3 bases, and 15 bases separated the two germline ends. CDR3: CASSVASGAGDTEAFF. The CDR3 nucleotides are TGTGCCAGCAGCGTAGCGTCGGGGGCGGGGGACACTGAAGCTTTCTTT. Using reference TRBV9 and TRBJ1-1 for the parts outside the CDR3, the full variable domain is DSGVTQTPKHLITATGQRVTLRCSPRSGDLSVYWYQQSLDQGLQFLIQYYNGEERAKGNILERFSAQQFPDLHSELNLSSLELGDSALYFCASSVASGAGDTEAFFGQGTRLTVV.

The chain couples TRBV7-2 to TRBJ1-6; 8 bases line up with TRBD1. Germline assignment: CDR1 SGHTA and CDR2 FQGNSA. The CDR3 has 14 residues. Losses at the gene ends were 6 bases for V and 9 bases for J; bases not matched to a gene: 7. The chain's CDR3 is CASSSTGEGSPLHF. CDR3 sequence (DNA): TGTGCCAGCAGTTCGACAGGGGAGGGTTCACCCCTCCACTTT.

In this sample, this clone turned up once. The V and J genes are TRBV5-4 and TRBJ2-5, with no clear D. This CDR3 contains 14 residues. V lost 1 base to trimming and J lost 0 bases, with 7 bases between them. The germline CDR1 and CDR2 sequences are SGHNT and YYREEE (reference sequence). CDR3 protein: CASSLFHNQETQYF. The CDR3 region has the DNA TGTGCCAGCAGCTTGTTTCACAACCAAGAGACCCAGTACTTC.

This clone was counted only a few times. The rearrangement uses TRBV6-5 and TRBJ1-1; D is perhaps TRBD1 (6 bases). Trimming shortened V by 6 bases and J by 4 bases, and 15 bases separated the two germline ends. The CDR3 is 14 residues long. CDR1 is MNHEY, CDR2 SVGAGI, per germline. The CDR3 spells CASSFGQLITEAFF. CDR3 DNA sequence: TGTGCCAGCAGCTTCGGACAGCTAATCACTGAAGCTTTCTTT.

This chain uses TRBV5-1 with TRBJ2-7; 8 bases line up with TRBD2. The length of the CDR3 is 16 residues. The V gene end was trimmed by 5 bases and the J gene end by 7 bases; junction bases not matched to a gene: 17. Germline loops: CDR1 SGHRS, CDR2 YFSETQ. CDR3 coding DNA: TGCGCCAGCAGGCCTACGGGGGGGGCCACCGTTGGGGAGCAGTACTTC. It codes for CASRPTGGATVGEQYF.

Points on this clone: The junction differs from germline at one of its ends, possibly a read error. V and J are TRBV7-9 and TRBJ2-7; TRBD1 matches at 7 bases. The CDR3 is made up of 13 amino acids. Germline V CDR1 and CDR2: SEHNR, FQNEAQ (reference sequence). CDR3 residues: CASSLLSSGTDSF. In DNA form, the CDR3 reads TGTGCCAGCAGCTTATTAAGTTCGGGGACAGACAGCTTC.

This rearrangement joins TRBV9 to TRBJ2-3; 9 bases match TRBD2. Per the germline V gene, CDR1 is SGDLS and CDR2 is YYNGEE. J was trimmed by 6 bases and V by 4 bases; bases with no gene match: 12. The CDR3 spans 16 residues. As DNA, the CDR3 is TGTGCCAGCAGCCCTCGGGTAGCGGGGGATTCGGATACGCAGTATTTT. Amino acid sequence: CASSPRVAGDSDTQYF.

The chain carries TRBV7-3 and TRBJ2-1; D is perhaps TRBD1 (5 bases). Germline V gene lookup returns CDR1 SGHTA and CDR2 FQGTGA. Between the trimmed V and J ends, which lost 5 bases and 8 bases, there was a span of 22 bases. CDR3 size: 16 residues. The CDR3 here is CASSPRRDSLGDEQFF. CDR3 sequence (DNA): TGTGCCAGCAGCCCAAGACGAGACAGCCTTGGGGATGAGCAGTTCTTC.

V gene TRBV7-2 combines with J gene TRBJ1-2; D is undetermined. This CDR3 contains 14 residues. Trimming left V 1 base short and J 0 bases short, with 6 bases between. Germline CDR1 reads SGHTA; CDR2 reads FQGNSA. In DNA, the CDR3 is TGTGCCAGCAGCTTAGGAGTAGCTAACTATGGCTACACCTTC. Amino acid sequence: CASSLGVANYGYTF.